This T cell receptor delta chain was identified in a study of γδ T cells in repeated Plasmodium falciparum infection (dated by TCRdb to the early 2020s). The study in broad terms: The natural-infection arm enrolled Malian children exposed to intense seasonal malaria transmission and compared the Malian children with Australian children matched for age and gender. In the study, the shaping of the human gammadelta T cell repertoire by repeated Plasmodium falciparum infection was examined using natural infection in Mali and controlled human malaria infection. Malian gammadelta TCR repertoires were analysed cross-sectionally during no-transmission periods and were analysed longitudinally across acute febrile malaria episodes. Four controlled human malaria infections were administered to five malaria-naive U.S. adults over roughly 590 days by bites from P. falciparum NF54-infected Anopheles stephensi mosquitoes. Controlled-infection subjects were sampled at baseline, immediately before selected infections, and 21 days after each infection.

Findings and caveats that apply to the study as a whole: Compared with the repertoires of Australian children, the Vdelta2-negative gammadelta TCR repertoires of Malian children appeared more clonally expanded, less diverse and less shared. Analysis of inter-individual variability in gammadelta T cell responses was limited by the small size of the controlled-infection cohort. In Vdelta2-negative, largely Vdelta1+, gammadelta TCR repertoires, repeated controlled infections appeared to drive waves of new clonotype selection. The Malian cohort came from a small rural village of predominantly one ethnic group, limiting generalizability. Vgamma9/Vdelta2+ TCR repertoires kept a highly stable polyclonal repertoire across time and infection, and many TCRgamma sequences overlapped between individuals.

In the case of this clone: It lacks a known antigen. The protein in TCRdb stems from a much larger clone and differs at residue 14 from this DNA's translation, likely a read error; here the protein is translated from the DNA.

Library construction relied on multiplex PCR. The sequencing machine was an Illumina MiSeq. From each sorted gammadelta T cell sample, both TCR gamma (TRG) and TCR delta (TRD) chains were sequenced. As for the original processing: Clonotype tree plots, accumulated frequency of the top 20 clonotypes, diversity index (DI) and D75 metrics were included in the repertoire analyses. After TCRdb called clones again from the public reads with CATT, rows with identical DNA were merged. These V and J calls are TCRdb output, not the study's own analysis. The sample includes around 50,000 delta-chain clones, with approximately 1.5% observed a single time. About 15% of the sample is held by the ten biggest clonotypes. Vgamma9/Vdelta2+ and Vdelta2-negative gammadelta T cell populations were flow-sorted from peripheral blood mononuclear cells for bulk TCR repertoire analysis. Counted from cysteine to phenylalanine, this CDR3 has 19 amino acids. Left in the record is the CDR3 DNA by itself, 57 bases read in frame from the first base. Based on the germline V gene, the CDR1 and CDR2 sequences are GEAIGNYY and EKD.

Sequenced: gamma-delta T cells from blood. The chain uses TRDV2 and TRDJ3; D gene: possibly TRDD3, on 5 matching bases. Because TCRdb records no J gene, it was assigned here through a match of the DNA to germline. This clonotype was sampled from a pool of human donors (malaria-infected and uninfected, not separated). Here is the DNA: TGTGCCTGTGACAGGGCTGGCTGGCTGGACTCCTGGGACGCCCGACAGATGTTTTTC. It translates to CACDRAGWLDSWDARQMFF.